The 25 T cell receptor beta chains reported below all come from one sample, sequenced in a study of T cell responses to AZD1222 COVID-19 vaccine. Method: immunoSEQ multiplex PCR; TCRdb's copy keeps in-frame clones and lacks some. The sample has around 110,000 clones, roughly 87% seen once. The input for sequencing was peripheral blood, taken on day 0 of AZD1222 vaccination. These receptors originate from an adult in good health.

J is TRBJ1-1 and V is TRBV30; perhaps TRBD1 as D (5 bases). In germline, CDR1 is GTSNPN, CDR2 SVGIG (reference sequence). Trimming stripped 8 bases from V and 5 bases from J, with 6 bases between. The CDR3 is 9 residues long. CDR3 in DNA: TGTGCCGGGGGGACTGAAGCTTTCTTT. Amino acids: CAGGTEAFF. The whole variable domain, filled in from reference TRBV30 and TRBJ1-1, reads SQTIHQWPATLVQPVGSPLSLECTVEGTSNPNLYWYRQAAGRGLQLLFYSVGIGQISSEVPQNLSASRPQDRQFILSSKKLLLSDSGFYLCAGGTEAFFGQGTRLTVV.

The V gene is TRBV7-8, the J gene TRBJ1-5; D not resolved. The CDR3 sequence is 16 residues long. The ends were cut back, 2 bases at V and 1 base at J, with 12 bases in the middle. In germline, CDR1 is SGHVS, CDR2 FQNEAQ. In nucleotides, the CDR3 is TGTGCCAGCAGCTTATATGTTCTTGGGAGCAATCAGCCCCAGCATTTT. This gives the protein CASSLYVLGSNQPQHF.

The genes are TRBV28 and TRBJ1-2; D is perhaps TRBD1 (6 bases). V lost 2 bases, J lost 8 bases, and 21 bases lay in between. The CDR3 has 16 amino acids. Germline V gene sequence: CDR1 MDHEN, CDR2 SYDVKM. CDR3 amino acids: CASSLAATGGGAGYTF. As DNA, the CDR3 is TGTGCCAGCAGTTTAGCCGCAACGGGGGGCGGCGCGGGCTACACCTTC.

Here the CDR3 reads CASSTAGGKTEAFF. In DNA form, the CDR3 reads TGTGCCAGTAGTACCGCAGGGGGGAAGACTGAAGCTTTCTTT. V usage is TRBV19 and J usage is TRBJ1-1, with 7 nucleotides matching TRBD1. CDR1 and CDR2 (germline): LNHDA, SQIVND (reference sequence). V lost 4 bases and J lost 5; bases outside the gene matches: 7. This CDR3 spans 14 amino acids.

This clone has just one count. The rearrangement joins TRBV7-6 to TRBJ1-5; perhaps TRBD1 as D (5 bases). CDR3 length: 15 amino acids. Germline lookup yields CDR1 SGHVS and CDR2 FNYEAQ. The ends were cut back, 5 bases at V and 0 bases at J, with 11 bases in the middle. DNA of the CDR3: TGTGCCAGCAGCCTGACCAGGGATAGCAATCAGCCCCAGCATTTT. Protein product: CASSLTRDSNQPQHF.

This clone came up a few times. The rearrangement joins TRBV7-3 to TRBJ2-1; a weak D match, TRBD2 (5 bases). The CDR3 contains 12 residues. The V end was cut by 5 bases, the J end by 7 bases, with 9 bases between. The V gene's germline CDR1 is SGHTA and CDR2 FQGTGA. The chain's CDR3 is CASSPGRNEQFF. The CDR3 DNA follows: TGTGCCAGCAGCCCGGGGAGAAATGAGCAGTTCTTC.

The chain joins TRBV14 to TRBJ1-2; D unresolved. Looked up from germline, CDR1 is SGHDN and CDR2 is FVKESK. The CDR3 has 15 residues. V lost 0 bases, J lost 7 bases, and 15 bases lay in between. The chain's CDR3 is CASSQDWQEFGGYTF. The CDR3 bases are TGTGCCAGCAGCCAAGATTGGCAGGAGTTCGGTGGCTACACCTTC.

The chain employs TRBV9 and TRBJ1-4; D unclear. CDR3 length equals 14 residues. CDR1 and CDR2 from the germline V gene are SGDLS and YYNGEE. Deletions cut 0 bases from V and 0 bases from J, with 3 bases between. CDR3: CASSVAATNEKLFF. CDR3 bases: TGTGCCAGCAGCGTAGCCGCAACTAATGAAAAACTGTTTTTT. The entire variable domain, with the rest obtained from reference TRBV9 and TRBJ1-4, is as follows: DSGVTQTPKHLITATGQRVTLRCSPRSGDLSVYWYQQSLDQGLQFLIQYYNGEERAKGNILERFSAQQFPDLHSELNLSSLELGDSALYFCASSVAATNEKLFFGSGTQLSVL.

V gene TRBV5-8 combines with J gene TRBJ2-2; D may be TRBD2 (5 bases). This CDR3 has 16 amino acids. Deletions cut 5 bases from V and 6 bases from J, with 20 bases between. CDR1 and CDR2 (germline): SGHTS, YDEGEE. CDR3 in amino acids: CASRGINLVEAGELFF. Written as DNA, the CDR3 is TGTGCCAGCAGGGGGATTAACCTGGTGGAGGCCGGGGAGCTGTTTTTT.

This clone turned up a few times. V is TRBV18 and J is TRBJ2-7; D uncertain. There are 13 residues in the CDR3. V lost 2 bases, J lost 5 bases, and 10 bases lay in between. Germline values: CDR1 KGHSH, CDR2 LQKENI. The DNA of the CDR3 is TGTGCCAGCTCACCAGGCAGGTGGGACGAGCAGTACTTC. It specifies CASSPGRWDEQYF.

This clone appeared a few times. The chain carries TRBV24-1 and TRBJ2-1, with TRBD2 matching over 16 bases. The CDR3 runs to 20 residues. Germline trimming cut 3 bases from V and 2 bases from J; bases unmatched to any gene: 9. CDR1 and CDR2 from the germline V gene are KGHDR and SFDVKD. CDR3 DNA sequence: TGTGCCACCAGTGATGGATACGGGACTAGCGGGGGGGCAACCTACAATGAGCAGTTCTTC. The encoded protein is CATSDGYGTSGGATYNEQFF.

The chain recombines TRBV27 with TRBJ2-1; D may be TRBD2 (5 bases). The CDR3 extends over 15 amino acids. V lost 6 bases and J lost 0, with 12 bases in between. Germline V CDR1 and CDR2: MNHEY, SMNVEV (reference sequence). This chain's CDR3 is CASSAAVSSYNEQFF. Written as DNA, the CDR3 is TGTGCCAGCAGCGCAGCGGTCAGCTCCTACAATGAGCAGTTCTTC.

This chain connects TRBV7-2 to TRBJ2-2, with TRBD2 matching 10 bases. Looked up from germline, CDR1 is SGHTA and CDR2 is FQGNSA. Germline trimming cut 3 bases from V and 5 bases from J; bases unmatched to any gene: 3. The CDR3 loop spans 15 amino acids. CDR3 in amino acids: CASSLASGSTGELFF. Here the CDR3 DNA reads TGTGCCAGCAGCTTGGCTAGCGGGAGTACCGGGGAGCTGTTTTTT.

The CDR3 spells CASSVRRVGNTGELFF. CDR3 DNA sequence: TGTGCCAGCAGCGTCCGGCGGGTGGGGAACACCGGGGAGCTGTTTTTT. J is TRBJ2-2 and V is TRBV9; D might be TRBD2 (5 bases). Trimming removed 2 bases from V and 1 base from J, with 12 bases in between. The CDR3 length is 16 residues. Germline assignment: CDR1 SGDLS and CDR2 YYNGEE. Complete variable domain (other parts from reference TRBV9 and TRBJ2-2): DSGVTQTPKHLITATGQRVTLRCSPRSGDLSVYWYQQSLDQGLQFLIQYYNGEERAKGNILERFSAQQFPDLHSELNLSSLELGDSALYFCASSVRRVGNTGELFFGEGSRLTVL.

The gene calls are TRBV6-5 and TRBJ2-3; no definite D call. V was pared by 6 bases and J by 6 bases, with 16 bases between. The length of the CDR3 is 14 residues. CDR1 is MNHEY and CDR2 is SVGAGI in the germline V gene. The DNA for the CDR3 is TGTGCCAGCAGCTCCGGTTCGTCCCGGGATACGCAGTATTTT. Protein: CASSSGSSRDTQYF.

This clone was counted a few times. The rearrangement links TRBV6-5 to TRBJ1-5, with D unclear. The germline V gene has CDR1 MNHEY and CDR2 SVGAGI. V was pared by 0 bases and J by 1 base, with 10 bases between. CDR3 length: 16 residues. The CDR3 DNA follows: TGTGCCAGCAGTTACTCGTGGGGTGGGAGCAATCAGCCCCAGCATTTT. It specifies CASSYSWGGSNQPQHF.

The rearrangement links TRBV27 to TRBJ1-2; a possible D gene is TRBD1 (5 bases). Germline-derived CDR1 and CDR2 are MNHEY and SMNVEV (reference sequence). V was trimmed by 2 bases and J by 4 bases, leaving 11 bases between them. The CDR3 length is 14 residues. The CDR3, as DNA: TGTGCCAGCAGTTTAGGACTGGGGACCTATGGCTACACCTTC. It specifies CASSLGLGTYGYTF.

V usage is TRBV25-1 and J usage is TRBJ1-2; D call uncertain. Germline values: CDR1 MGHDK, CDR2 SYGVNS. CDR3 length equals 13 residues. V lost 2 bases and J 2 bases, leaving 6 bases between the germline ends. The CDR3 coding sequence is TGTGCCAGCAGTGAAACGGAGAACTATGGCTACACCTTC. This gives the protein CASSETENYGYTF.

The V call is TRBV30, the J call TRBJ1-6; a possible D gene is TRBD1 (5 bases). CDR1 is GTSNPN and CDR2 is SVGIG in the germline V gene (reference sequence). The CDR3 has 13 residues. Deletions cut 4 bases from V and 9 bases from J, with 13 bases between. CDR3 nucleotide sequence: TGTGCCTGGATGCTCAGGGATACTTCACCCCTCCACTTT. Amino acids: CAWMLRDTSPLHF.

As for this clone: The identical CDR3 is also encoded by other nucleotide sequences in the sample. The chain carries TRBV7-2 and TRBJ2-7, with D hard to call. Trimming left V 3 bases short and J 2 bases short, with 8 bases between. CDR1 and CDR2 (germline): SGHTA, FQGNSA. This CDR3 has 13 residues. The CDR3 is CASSFNPAYEQYF. CDR3 in DNA: TGTGCCAGCAGCTTTAATCCCGCCTACGAGCAGTACTTC.

This clone was seen a handful of times. The genes are TRBV3-1 (or the pseudogene TRBV3-2) and TRBJ2-7; perhaps TRBD2 as D (6 bases). Germline CDR1 reads LGHDT; CDR2 reads YNNKEL (reference sequence). This CDR3 comprises 13 residues. The germline V and J ends were trimmed by 2 bases and 5 bases, with 10 bases remaining between them. In DNA form, the CDR3 reads TGTGCCAGCAGCCAACTAGCGCTCGACGAGCAGTACTTC. Its translation is CASSQLALDEQYF.

This rearrangement joins TRBV28 to TRBJ1-1; TRBD1 is a possible D gene (5 bases). The length of the CDR3 is 15 residues. V dropped 3 bases and J dropped 1 base, with 12 bases sitting between them. CDR1 is MDHEN and CDR2 is SYDVKM in the germline V gene. CDR3 sequence: CASSFAGSGNTEAFF. In DNA, the CDR3 is TGTGCCAGCAGTTTTGCAGGGTCCGGGAACACTGAAGCTTTCTTT.

The rearrangement joins TRBV3-1 (or the pseudogene TRBV3-2) to TRBJ1-4, with unresolved D. Germline CDR1 and CDR2: LGHDT and YNNKEL (reference sequence). There are 12 residues in the CDR3. V was trimmed by 8 bases and J by 5 bases, leaving 9 bases between them. The CDR3 DNA reads TGTGCCAGCTCAGGAGGGAATGAAAAACTGTTTTTT. It translates to CASSGGNEKLFF.

This chain links TRBV5-1 with TRBJ1-1, with D perhaps TRBD1 (5 bases). The CDR3 has 15 residues. CDR1 SGHRS and CDR2 YFSETQ come from the germline V gene. Trimming removed 2 bases from V and 1 base from J, with 12 bases in between. CDR3 coding DNA: TGCGCCAGCAGCTTAGGCCAGGGTGCGAACACTGAAGCTTTCTTT. Protein: CASSLGQGANTEAFF.

This chain links TRBV5-1 with TRBJ2-7; D gene ambiguous. This CDR3 comprises 15 residues. The V gene lost 0 bases and the J gene lost 0 bases, with 10 bases spanning the gap. Germline CDR1 is SGHRS and CDR2 is YFSETQ. The CDR3 sequence is CASSLDVGFSYEQYF. The DNA for the CDR3 is TGCGCCAGCAGCTTGGACGTGGGCTTCTCCTACGAGCAGTACTTC.